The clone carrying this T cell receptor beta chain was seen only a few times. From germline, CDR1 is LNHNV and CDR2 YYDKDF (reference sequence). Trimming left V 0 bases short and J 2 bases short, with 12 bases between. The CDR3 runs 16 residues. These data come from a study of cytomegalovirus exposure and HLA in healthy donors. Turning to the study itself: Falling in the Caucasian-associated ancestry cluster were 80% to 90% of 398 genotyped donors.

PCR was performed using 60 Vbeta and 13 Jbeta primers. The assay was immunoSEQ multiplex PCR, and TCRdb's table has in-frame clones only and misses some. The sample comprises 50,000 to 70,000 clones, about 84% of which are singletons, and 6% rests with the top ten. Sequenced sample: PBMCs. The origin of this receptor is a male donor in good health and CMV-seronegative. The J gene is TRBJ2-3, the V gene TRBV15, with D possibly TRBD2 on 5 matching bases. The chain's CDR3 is CATSRDRTGTTDTQYF. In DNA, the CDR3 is TGTGCCACCAGCAGAGATAGAACGGGAACCACAGATACGCAGTATTTT.